This T cell receptor beta chain emerged from a study of cytomegalovirus exposure and HLA in healthy donors. Background on the study: A previous analysis identified 100 million or so unique TCR beta sequences derived from approximately 190 million T cells.

The PCR made use of 60 Vbeta and 13 Jbeta primers. The assay was immunoSEQ multiplex PCR, and TCRdb's table has in-frame clones only and misses some. The table lists 200,000 or so clones, roughly 84% of them singletons. V shed 5 bases and J shed 7 bases, with 11 bases lying between them. CDR3 length: 12 residues. Germline V gene data show CDR1 as LNHDA and CDR2 as SQIVND (reference sequence). The gene calls are TRBV19 and TRBJ1-1; D unclear. This clonotype originated in a boy under 18 in good health and CMV-seronegative. The sequencing input was PBMCs. The CDR3 sequence is CASSSGSLEAFF. CDR3 coding DNA: TGTGCCAGTAGTTCGGGTTCCCTTGAAGCTTTCTTT.